Listed here are 21 T cell receptor beta chains from one sample, sequenced in a study of a mutant IDH1 vaccine in newly diagnosed glioma. Time point in this sample: week 47, end of study. Every vaccine dose comprised 300 ug of mutant IDH1 20-mer peptide plus topical imiquimod. The repertoire was sequenced with immunoSEQ multiplex PCR; TCRdb's copy has only in-frame clones and lacks some. The top ten hold 3.5% to 4% of the sample, which has approximately 58,000 clones, under 85% seen once. These receptors' targets are unknown. This material consisted of PBMCs, taken from a glioma patient whose treatment included an IDH1 peptide vaccine. Receptors originate from a man aged 25 to 45 with glioma.

In this sample, this clone turned up once. The rearrangement joins TRBV30 to TRBJ1-6; unclear D gene. The V end was cut by 0 bases, the J end by 8 bases, with 5 bases between. Germline V gene data show CDR1 as GTSNPN and CDR2 as SVGIG (reference sequence). CDR3 length equals 12 residues. The CDR3 is CAWSVLDSPLHF. The CDR3 region has the DNA TGTGCCTGGAGTGTACTGGATTCACCCCTCCACTTT.

V usage is TRBV5-1 and J usage is TRBJ2-7; possible D gene TRBD1, 5 bases. V was clipped by 1 base and J by 6 bases, with 8 bases between them. Germline V CDR1 and CDR2: SGHRS, YFSETQ. The CDR3 spans 12 residues. The chain's CDR3 is CASSLSRAEQYF. The CDR3 DNA follows: TGCGCCAGCAGCTTGAGCAGGGCCGAGCAGTACTTC.

The chain employs TRBV28 and TRBJ1-4; tentatively, D is TRBD1 (5 bases). From germline, CDR1 is MDHEN and CDR2 SYDVKM. This CDR3 is 14 amino acids long. V lost 3 bases and J lost 8, with 13 bases in between. The CDR3 protein is CASSFRQGREKLFF. CDR3 bases: TGTGCCAGCAGTTTCCGGCAGGGAAGGGAAAAACTGTTTTTT.

CDR3 bases: TGCGCCAGCAGCTTGGATTCGGGCATGAACACTGAAGCTTTCTTT. Its protein product is CASSLDSGMNTEAFF. This chain connects TRBV5-1 to TRBJ1-1; unclear D gene. Trimming removed 0 bases at V and 0 bases at J, with 9 bases between. The germline V gene has CDR1 SGHRS and CDR2 YFSETQ. The CDR3 extends over 15 amino acids.

V gene TRBV4-1 combines with J gene TRBJ1-4; tentatively, D is TRBD1 (5 bases). Per the germline V gene, CDR1 is MGHRA and CDR2 is YSYEKL. CDR3 length equals 17 residues. Trimming shortened V by 2 bases and J by 2 bases, and 15 bases separated the two germline ends. This CDR3 is CASSQNPLGDTNEKLFF. For the CDR3, the DNA is TGCGCCAGCAGCCAAAACCCCCTTGGGGACACTAATGAAAAACTGTTTTTT.

This chain connects TRBV5-4 to TRBJ2-7; D is perhaps TRBD1 (5 bases). CDR3 length equals 14 residues. With 0 bases removed from V and 4 bases from J, the gap between germline ends came to 11 bases. Germline-derived CDR1 and CDR2 are SGHNT and YYREEE (reference sequence). The CDR3 region is CASSLDDSRYEQYF. In nucleotides, the CDR3 is TGTGCCAGCAGCTTGGATGACAGTCGGTACGAGCAGTACTTC. The variable domain in full, with the rest retrieved from reference TRBV5-4 and TRBJ2-7, is ETGVTQSPTHLIKTRGQQVTLRCSSQSGHNTVSWYQQALGQGPQFIFQYYREEENGRGNFPPRFSGLQFPNYSSELNVNALELDDSALYLCASSLDDSRYEQYFGPGTRLTVT.

V usage is TRBV27 and J usage is TRBJ2-7; no reliable D call. The CDR3 length is 13 residues. V gave up 4 bases and J gave up 1 base, with 8 bases separating them. Per germline, CDR1 MNHEY and CDR2 SMNVEV (reference sequence). The CDR3 nucleotides read TGTGCCAGCAGTTCTTCTTTGTCCTACGAGCAGTACTTC. Its protein is CASSSSLSYEQYF.

This chain uses TRBV6-1 with TRBJ2-5, with D perhaps being TRBD1 or TRBD2 (5 bases each). The CDR3 contains 14 residues. The V end lost 0 bases, the J end lost 5 bases, and 10 bases lay between the germline ends. Germline V gene sequence: CDR1 MNHNS, CDR2 SASEGT. The CDR3 region is CASSEALGVETQYF. CDR3 DNA: TGTGCCAGCAGTGAAGCGCTGGGGGTGGAGACCCAGTACTTC.

V usage is TRBV30 and J usage is TRBJ2-7; TRBD1 or TRBD2 may be the D gene (5 bases each). The length of the CDR3 is 13 residues. Trimming cost V 0 bases and J 5 bases, with 11 bases left between them. Germline assignment: CDR1 GTSNPN and CDR2 SVGIG (reference sequence). CDR3 sequence: CAWSVGAADEQYF. The CDR3 DNA reads TGTGCCTGGAGTGTCGGGGCAGCCGACGAGCAGTACTTC. Supplemented by reference TRBV30 and TRBJ2-7, the full variable domain reads SQTIHQWPATLVQPVGSPLSLECTVEGTSNPNLYWYRQAAGRGLQLLFYSVGIGQISSEVPQNLSASRPQDRQFILSSKKLLLSDSGFYLCAWSVGAADEQYFGPGTRLTVT.

The V gene is TRBV4-1, the J gene TRBJ1-5; D gene uncertain. Trimming pared 1 base from V and 0 bases from J, leaving 10 bases between. The length of the CDR3 is 16 residues. Germline V gene lookup returns CDR1 MGHRA and CDR2 YSYEKL. Written as DNA, the CDR3 is TGCGCCAGCAGCCAAGCGGGCCAGTATAGCAATCAGCCCCAGCATTTT. This gives the protein CASSQAGQYSNQPQHF.

The chain has TRBV12-5 and TRBJ1-1; D gene uncertain. This CDR3 region has 14 residues. Trimming shortened V by 2 bases and J by 0 bases, and 7 bases separated the two germline ends. Germline CDR1 LGHNT, CDR2 FRNRAP. The CDR3 reads CASGLFPLNTEAFF. The CDR3 region has the DNA TGTGCTAGTGGTTTGTTCCCCCTGAACACTGAAGCTTTCTTT. Looking up the rest from reference TRBV12-5 and TRBJ1-1 gives the full variable domain: DARVTQTPRHKVTEMGQEVTMRCQPILGHNTVFWYRQTMMQGLELLAYFRNRAPLDDSGMPKDRFSAEMPDATLATLKIQPSEPRDSAVYFCASGLFPLNTEAFFGQGTRLTVV.

The rearrangement joins TRBV23-1 to TRBJ1-5, with 8 bases identical to TRBD1. TRBV23-1 carries the ORF label, with uncertain function. Trimming removed 3 bases from V and 2 bases from J; junction bases left unmatched: 3. CDR3 size: 15 residues. Here the CDR3 DNA reads TGCGCCAGCAGTCACCCGACAGGGGGCAATCAGCCCCAGCATTTT. Protein sequence: CASSHPTGGNQPQHF.

The gene calls are TRBV5-1 and TRBJ1-4, with D hard to call. Looked up from germline, CDR1 is SGHRS and CDR2 is YFSETQ. Trimming took off 0 bases at V and 3 bases at J, with 6 bases between the two ends. CDR3 length: 14 residues. The CDR3 sequence is CASSLGDPNEKLFF. The DNA for the CDR3 is TGCGCCAGCAGCTTGGGAGACCCTAATGAAAAACTGTTTTTT.

In this sample, this clone turned up a few times. The rearrangement joins TRBV5-8 to TRBJ2-2, with TRBD1 as a possible D gene (5 bases). The CDR3 spans 15 residues. Germline CDR1 SGHTS, CDR2 YDEGEE. Trimming removed 5 bases from V and 2 bases from J, with 13 bases in between. This CDR3 is CASRRQLTNTGELFF. The CDR3 bases are TGTGCCAGCAGGAGACAGTTGACTAACACCGGGGAGCTGTTTTTT. The full variable domain, completed using reference TRBV5-8 and TRBJ2-2, is EAGVTQSPTHLIKTRGQQATLRCSPISGHTSVYWYQQALGLGLQFLLWYDEGEERNRGNFPPRFSGRQFPNYSSELNVNALELEDSALYLCASRRQLTNTGELFFGEGSRLTVL.

The J gene is TRBJ1-5, the V gene TRBV18; 8 nucleotides agree with TRBD1. The junction had 5 bases not matched to a gene; V was cut back by 3 bases and J by 1 base. There are 16 residues in the CDR3. Germline CDR1 is KGHSH and CDR2 is LQKENI. The CDR3 region has the DNA TGTGCCAGCTCACCGGAACAGGGGGGGAGCAATCAGCCCCAGCATTTT. As protein: CASSPEQGGSNQPQHF.

This clone was counted only a few times. The rearrangement uses TRBV11-2 and TRBJ1-2, with D perhaps matching TRBD1 (6 bases). The CDR3 runs to 13 residues. The V end lost 4 bases, the J end lost 6 bases, and 12 bases lay between the germline ends. The V gene's germline CDR1 is SGHAT and CDR2 FQNNGV. The CDR3 here is CASSSQGFDGYTF. In nucleotides, the CDR3 is TGTGCCAGCAGCTCACAGGGATTTGATGGCTACACCTTC. The whole variable domain, remainder taken from reference TRBV11-2 and TRBJ1-2, is EAGVAQSPRYKIIEKRQSVAFWCNPISGHATLYWYQQILGQGPKLLIQFQNNGVVDDSQLPKDRFSAERLKGVDSTLKIQPAKLEDSAVYLCASSSQGFDGYTFGSGTRLTVV.

This chain joins TRBV19 and TRBJ2-3; D is uncertain. The length of the CDR3 is 14 residues. Trimming shortened V by 5 bases and J by 0 bases, and 9 bases separated the two germline ends. CDR1 LNHDA and CDR2 SQIVND come from the germline V gene (reference sequence). CDR3: CASSVILSTDTQYF. For the CDR3, the DNA is TGTGCCAGTAGTGTGATCCTTAGCACAGATACGCAGTATTTT.

This sequence joins TRBV27 and TRBJ1-2, with a weak D call TRBD1 (6 bases). This CDR3 spans 13 amino acids. Trimming pared 5 bases from V and 3 bases from J, leaving 10 bases between. CDR1 is MNHEY, CDR2 SMNVEV, per germline (reference sequence). The CDR3 nucleotides read TGTGCCAGCAGTCCAGGGGTTGACTATGGCTACACCTTC. It is translated as CASSPGVDYGYTF.

This clone appeared a few times. This rearrangement joins TRBV9 to TRBJ2-1; 9 bases align to TRBD2. This CDR3 has 19 residues. Per the germline V gene, CDR1 is SGDLS and CDR2 is YYNGEE. After removal of 0 bases from V and 2 bases from J, the junction contained 12 bases not matched to a gene. The CDR3 protein is CASSVGLAGTLGAYNEQFF. In nucleotides, the CDR3 is TGTGCCAGCAGCGTAGGTCTAGCGGGGACCCTAGGGGCCTACAATGAGCAGTTCTTC. The variable domain in full, with the rest retrieved from reference TRBV9 and TRBJ2-1, is DSGVTQTPKHLITATGQRVTLRCSPRSGDLSVYWYQQSLDQGLQFLIQYYNGEERAKGNILERFSAQQFPDLHSELNLSSLELGDSALYFCASSVGLAGTLGAYNEQFFGPGTRLTVL.

The CDR3 coding sequence is TGTGCCAGCAGGCCACAGGGGGCAGCAGAAAAACTGTTTTTT. Residues: CASRPQGAAEKLFF. The chain couples TRBV7-6 to TRBJ1-4; 9 bases are shared with TRBD1. Germline assignment: CDR1 SGHVS and CDR2 FNYEAQ. The CDR3 sequence is 14 residues long. V dropped 6 bases and J dropped 8; count of bases not matched to a gene: 7.

Comments on this clone: A junction end diverges from the germline sequence, so it may reflect a read error. The genes are TRBV11-2 and TRBJ2-6; a possible D gene is TRBD2 (6 bases). Germline CDR1 reads SGHAT; CDR2 reads FQNNGV. The CDR3 runs to 19 residues. CDR3 amino acids: CASSLNFGRGASWANVLTF. CDR3 DNA sequence: TGTGCCAGCAGCTTAAATTTTGGGCGGGGTGCCTCTTGGGCCAACGTCCTGACTTTC.